This T cell receptor beta chain was captured by sequencing in a study of blood T cell repertoires in COVID-19. Study as a whole: Acute-phase and convalescent COVID-19 samples originated in the United States, Italy and Spain.

The V and J ends lost 10 bases and 1 base, in that order; junction bases with no gene match: 5. Germline-derived CDR1 and CDR2 are ENHRY and SYGVKD. This CDR3 comprises 13 residues. Original methodology: Amplifying reference gene primers gave estimates of nucleated cell counts. Some clones are missing from TCRdb's copy, which holds only in-frame ones; the method was immunoSEQ multiplex PCR. The D gene and trimming were derived from the DNA, and the V and J assignments and clone size from that table. In the table there are approximately 80,000 clones, around 84% of which are singletons. The rearrangement links TRBV10-3 to TRBJ2-7, with 9 positions matching TRBD1. The origin of this receptor is a man aged 40-49 years with acute or convalescent COVID-19. Input material: peripheral blood. The chain's CDR3 is CATRDRVSYEQYF. The CDR3 DNA reads TGTGCCACCAGGGACAGGGTATCCTACGAGCAGTACTTC.